This T cell receptor (beta chain) was sequenced for a study of T cells in localized non-small cell lung cancer. Study-level results: The study found T cell clonality highest in uninvolved adjacent lung, above tumor. Adjacent lung had a median approximately 57 of the 100 largest tumor clones. Longer overall survival accompanied higher blood T cell density.

A remark on this clone: Its antigen is unidentified.

Sequencing used immunoSEQ multiplex PCR; TCRdb keeps in-frame clones, though not all of them. The sample lists roughly 90,000 clones; roughly 93% were seen once. Germline assignment: CDR1 MNHNS and CDR2 SASEGT. The CDR3 totals 12 residues. The germline V and J ends were trimmed by 6 bases and 2 bases, with 7 bases remaining between them. The sequence derives from a woman aged 35 to 75 with stage II squamous cell lung carcinoma. The sample here was PBMCs, taken before any cancer treatment. The V call is TRBV6-1, the J call TRBJ1-2, with D uncertain. CDR3 sequence (DNA): TGTGCCAGCAGGGCTAGAAACTATGGCTACACCTTC. It specifies CASRARNYGYTF.